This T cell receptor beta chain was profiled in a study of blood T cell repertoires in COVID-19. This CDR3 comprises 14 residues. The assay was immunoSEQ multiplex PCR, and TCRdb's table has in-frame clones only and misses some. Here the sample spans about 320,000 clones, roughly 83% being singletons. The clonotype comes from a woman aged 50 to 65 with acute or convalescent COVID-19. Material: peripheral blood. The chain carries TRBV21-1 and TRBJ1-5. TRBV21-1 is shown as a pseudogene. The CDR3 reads CASSKRCSPQPQHF. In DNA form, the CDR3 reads TGTGCCAGCAGCAAGCGGTGCAGCCCGCAGCCCCAGCATTTT.